The 17 T cell receptor beta chains listed next were all sequenced from one sample in a study of monozygotic twins with inflammatory bowel disease. Reanalyzing the 5' RACE reads, TCRdb keeps one entry per CDR3 protein, without DNA. The specimen's table records about 380,000 distinct CDR3 sequences. Sequenced sample: blood. Receptor source: a human donor with ulcerative colitis or Crohn's disease, or a healthy co-twin of an affected twin (not recorded which).

This chain joins TRBV7-9 and TRBJ2-2. The CDR3 totals 15 residues. CDR1 and CDR2 (germline): SEHNR, FQNEAQ (reference sequence). CDR3 region: CASSSRGRGTGELFF.

V usage is TRBV12-3 or TRBV12-4 and J usage is TRBJ2-3; TCRdb's D gene call, TRBD1, goes unchecked for lack of DNA. The CDR3 length is 15 residues. This CDR3 is CASSRDGQPTDTQYF.

The CDR3 spells CASRQMTGGQETQYF. V gene TRBV5-1 combines with J gene TRBJ2-5; TCRdb picks TRBD1, but there is no DNA to check that call. The V gene's germline CDR1 is SGHRS and CDR2 YFSETQ. This CDR3 has 15 amino acids.

The chain recombines TRBV5-1 with TRBJ2-7; TCRdb's D call, TRBD2, is unchecked because there is no DNA. Germline assignment: CDR1 SGHRS and CDR2 YFSETQ. The CDR3 sequence is 15 residues long. The CDR3: CASSPSPPPPYEQYF.

The chain employs TRBV4-3 and TRBJ2-3; TCRdb names TRBD1, which stays unverified in the absence of DNA. Germline V lookup: CDR1 LGHNA, CDR2 YSLEER. This CDR3 contains 19 residues. The CDR3 sequence is CASSHLRVGGAGSTDTQYF.

This chain uses TRBV7-9 with TRBJ1-2. Germline V gene lookup returns CDR1 SEHNR and CDR2 FQNEAQ (reference sequence). CDR3 size: 14 residues. The CDR3 spells CASSSPFINYGYTF. Full variable domain (missing parts from reference TRBV7-9 and TRBJ1-2): DTGVSQNPRHKITKRGQNVTFRCDPISEHNRLYWYRQTLGQGPEFLTYFQNEAQLEKSRLLSDRFSAERPKGSFSTLEIQRTEQGDSAMYLCASSSPFINYGYTFGSGTRLTVV.

V usage is TRBV10-3 and J usage is TRBJ2-5; with no DNA, the TCRdb D assignment of TRBD1 cannot be verified. Germline-derived CDR1 and CDR2 are ENHRY and SYGVKD. CDR3 length equals 13 residues. CDR3 protein: CAIQGTGQETQYF.

CDR3 protein: CSARDSSTGDSPLHF. The V and J genes are TRBV20-1 and TRBJ1-6; TCRdb indicates TRBD1, and absent DNA this call remains unverified. This CDR3 has 15 residues. Looked up from germline, CDR1 is DFQATT and CDR2 is SNEGSKA (reference sequence).

The chain has TRBV7-9 and TRBJ1-1; TCRdb reports TRBD1, a call that lacks DNA to check it against. The germline V gene encodes CDR1 SEHNR and CDR2 FQNEAQ (reference sequence). CDR3 length: 12 residues. This chain's CDR3 is CASSPGSTEAFF.

The chain combines TRBV7-2 with TRBJ1-6; the TCRdb call, TRBD1, lacks DNA for checking. This CDR3 contains 15 residues. Per the germline V gene, CDR1 is SGHTA and CDR2 is FQGNSA. The CDR3 protein is CASSPRGGGDSPLHF.

This rearrangement joins TRBV10-3 to TRBJ2-7; TCRdb's D call, TRBD1, is unchecked because there is no DNA. Germline V lookup: CDR1 ENHRY, CDR2 SYGVKD. This CDR3 region has 15 residues. CDR3 residues: CAISEKGQSSYEQYF.

J is TRBJ2-6 and V is TRBV6-2 or TRBV6-3; there is no DNA to check the TCRdb D call of TRBD2. Per the germline V gene, CDR1 is MNHEY and CDR2 is SVGEGT. The CDR3 runs 20 residues. CDR3 sequence reads: CASSYSSKLRETTGANVLTF.

The chain recombines TRBV7-6 with TRBJ2-1; the D gene TCRdb calls, TRBD1, cannot be checked with no DNA. Germline assignment: CDR1 SGHVS and CDR2 FNYEAQ. This CDR3 comprises 17 residues. The chain's CDR3 is CASRELGGTGIHNEQFF.

V usage is TRBV20-1 and J usage is TRBJ1-5; absent DNA, TCRdb's TRBD1 call cannot be checked. This CDR3 is built from 14 residues. Germline V gives CDR1 DFQATT, CDR2 SNEGSKA (reference sequence). The CDR3 here is CSARRTASNQPQHF.

This chain uses TRBV3-1 with TRBJ2-5; TCRdb gives TRBD1 as the D gene, but with no DNA this cannot be confirmed. Germline CDR1 and CDR2: LGHDT and YNNKEL (reference sequence). The CDR3 loop spans 14 amino acids. CDR3 in amino acids: CASSRPRGQETQYF.

This chain links TRBV18 with TRBJ2-2; TCRdb's D gene call, TRBD1, goes unchecked for lack of DNA. The CDR3 consists of 17 residues. The germline gives CDR1 KGHSH, CDR2 LQKENI. CDR3 sequence: CASSPFWQGANTGELFF.

The chain recombines TRBV20-1 with TRBJ1-1; TCRdb returns TRBD1, unconfirmable since there is no DNA. The length of the CDR3 is 14 residues. Germline V gives CDR1 DFQATT, CDR2 SNEGSKA (reference sequence). Here the CDR3 reads CIAEQGSGMAEAFF.